The T cell receptor (beta chain) described here comes from a study of T cell clones after liver transplantation. Study-level information: A pre-transplant mixed lymphocyte reaction with TCRbeta sequencing defined graft-donor-reactive clones followed in post-transplant blood. Three of the eight recipients were HCV-positive; the rest had non-autoimmune, non-viral transplant indications. Study-wide findings and caveats: Compared with third party-reactive sequences, donor-reactive ones declined more, independent of withdrawal success.

Trimming cost V 4 bases and J 4 bases; bases outside gene matches: 5. The CDR3 runs to 14 residues. The germline V gene encodes CDR1 LGHNT and CDR2 FRNRAP. The repertoire was sequenced with immunoSEQ multiplex PCR; TCRdb's copy has only in-frame clones and lacks some. The sample consists of over 55,000 clones, approximately 63% of them appearing once. As regards this clone: Its antigen is unknown.

The sequence was obtained from a human patient who received a liver transplant. Some of the T cells may derive from the graft donor. V gene TRBV12-5 combines with J gene TRBJ2-3, with 7 positions matching TRBD1. Material: CD4+ T cells from blood, obtained at the approximately 16-month timepoint. CDR3 nucleotides: TGTGCTAGTGGTTGGGCGACAGGGTCAGATACGCAGTATTTT. It is translated as CASGWATGSDTQYF.